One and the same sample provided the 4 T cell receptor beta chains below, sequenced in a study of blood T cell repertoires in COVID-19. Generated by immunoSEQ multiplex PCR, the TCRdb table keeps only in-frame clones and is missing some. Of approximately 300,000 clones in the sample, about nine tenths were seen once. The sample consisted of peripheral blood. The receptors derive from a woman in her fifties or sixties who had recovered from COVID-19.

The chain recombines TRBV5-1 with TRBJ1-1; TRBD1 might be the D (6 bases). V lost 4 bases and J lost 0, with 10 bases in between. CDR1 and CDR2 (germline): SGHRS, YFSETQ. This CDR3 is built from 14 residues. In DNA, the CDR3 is TGCGCCAGCAGCGCGGACAGCATGAACACTGAAGCTTTCTTT. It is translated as CASSADSMNTEAFF.

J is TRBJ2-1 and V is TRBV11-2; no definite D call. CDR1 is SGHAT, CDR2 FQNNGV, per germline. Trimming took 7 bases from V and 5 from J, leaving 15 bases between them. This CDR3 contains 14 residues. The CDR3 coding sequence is TGTGCCAGCACCCTTGACTGGCGGCACAATGAGCAGTTCTTC. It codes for CASTLDWRHNEQFF.

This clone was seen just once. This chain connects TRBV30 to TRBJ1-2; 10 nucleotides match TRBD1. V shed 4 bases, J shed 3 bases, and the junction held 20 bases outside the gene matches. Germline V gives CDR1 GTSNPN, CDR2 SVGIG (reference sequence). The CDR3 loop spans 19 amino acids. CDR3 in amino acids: CAWKSFRTGGPPSYYGYTF. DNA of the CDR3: TGTGCCTGGAAAAGTTTCCGGACAGGGGGGCCCCCATCCTACTATGGCTACACCTTC.

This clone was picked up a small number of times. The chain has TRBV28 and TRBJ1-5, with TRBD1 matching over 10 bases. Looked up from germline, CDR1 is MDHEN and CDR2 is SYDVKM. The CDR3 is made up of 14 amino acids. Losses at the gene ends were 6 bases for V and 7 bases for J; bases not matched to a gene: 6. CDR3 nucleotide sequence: TGTGCCAGCAGGACGGGACAGGGGCACCAGCCCCAGCATTTT. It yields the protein CASRTGQGHQPQHF.